A single sample is the source of the 8 T cell receptor beta chains below, sequenced in a study of cytomegalovirus exposure and HLA in healthy donors. 60 Vbeta and 13 Jbeta primers were used in PCR. Measured with immunoSEQ multiplex PCR; TCRdb has only the in-frame clones, and not every one. The sample includes over 100,000 clones, roughly 73% seen only once; the top ten take 0.87%. Specimen: PBMCs. These receptors were collected from a woman aged 25 to 39 in good health and CMV-seronegative.

V usage is TRBV29-1 and J usage is TRBJ1-3; 7 positions agree with TRBD1. Germline trimming cut 6 bases from V and 0 bases from J; bases unmatched to any gene: 11. Per the germline V gene, CDR1 is SQVTM and CDR2 is ANQGSEA. The CDR3 covers 16 residues. The CDR3 bases are TGCAGCGTAGGGGTAGGACAGGCCGGCTCTGGAAACACCATATATTTT. Translation gives CSVGVGQAGSGNTIYF.

The chain links TRBV7-6 to TRBJ2-1, with D tentatively TRBD1 (6 bases). The CDR3 has 13 amino acids. V lost 6 bases and J 6 bases, leaving 12 bases between the germline ends. Germline CDR1 and CDR2: SGHVS and FNYEAQ. In nucleotides, the CDR3 is TGTGCCAGCAGGCGAACAGGGAGCAATGAGCAGTTCTTC. This gives the protein CASRRTGSNEQFF.

Comment on this clone: One end of the junction does not line up with germline, which may come from a read error. The V call is TRBV18, the J call TRBJ1-1; perhaps TRBD1 as D (6 bases). The CDR3 extends over 13 amino acids. The germline gives CDR1 KGHSH, CDR2 LQKENI. CDR3: CASSLSRGVEVFF. CDR3 DNA sequence: TGTGCCAGCTCACTTTCCAGGGGAGTTGAAGTTTTCTTT.

The rearrangement uses TRBV9 and TRBJ2-1; no firm D call. CDR1 and CDR2 from the germline V gene are SGDLS and YYNGEE. V gave up 4 bases and J gave up 7 bases, with 9 bases separating them. The CDR3 sequence is 12 residues long. Written as DNA, the CDR3 is TGTGCCAGCAGCCCCCCCAGGAATGAGCAGTTCTTC. Translated: CASSPPRNEQFF.

The chain couples TRBV5-8 to TRBJ2-2, with D maybe TRBD1 (6 bases). The germline CDR1 and CDR2 sequences are SGHTS and YDEGEE. V lost 0 bases, J lost 4 bases, and 10 bases lay in between. This CDR3 spans 15 amino acids. In nucleotides, the CDR3 is TGTGCCAGCAGCTTGGACAGGGTGGGCACCGGGGAGCTGTTTTTT. This codes for CASSLDRVGTGELFF. The full variable domain, in which reference TRBV5-8 and TRBJ2-2 provide the parts outside the CDR3, is EAGVTQSPTHLIKTRGQQATLRCSPISGHTSVYWYQQALGLGLQFLLWYDEGEERNRGNFPPRFSGRQFPNYSSELNVNALELEDSALYLCASSLDRVGTGELFFGEGSRLTVL.

This clone has a handful of counts. The rearrangement joins TRBV5-8 to TRBJ1-1; 9 bases are shared with TRBD1. CDR1 and CDR2 from the germline V gene are SGHTS and YDEGEE. The CDR3 covers 16 residues. V was clipped by 1 base and J by 1 base; unmatched bases: 5. CDR3 sequence: CASSLTGGAGNTEAFF. CDR3 coding DNA: TGTGCCAGCAGCTTGACAGGGGGCGCAGGGAACACTGAAGCTTTCTTT.

This chain joins TRBV6-4 and TRBJ2-1; 8 bases are shared with TRBD2. Germline V gene sequence: CDR1 MRHNA, CDR2 SNTAGT. The CDR3 spans 16 residues. Germline trimming cut 6 bases from V and 8 bases from J; bases unmatched to any gene: 15. The CDR3 DNA reads as TGTGCCAGCAGCCCGGTCGTCGGCGGGGGGTTTGATGAGCAGTTCTTC. Translating gives CASSPVVGGGFDEQFF.

J is TRBJ1-4 and V is TRBV11-2; perhaps TRBD1 as D (5 bases). Germline V gene sequence: CDR1 SGHAT, CDR2 FQNNGV. Trimming left V 7 bases short and J 7 bases short, with 10 bases between. This CDR3 contains 12 residues. As DNA, the CDR3 is TGTGCCAGCAATCAGGGAACTGAAAAACTGTTTTTT. Translation: CASNQGTEKLFF.